This entry lists 21 T cell receptor beta chains sequenced from one sample in a study of blood T cell repertoires in COVID-19. The data were produced by immunoSEQ multiplex PCR, yet TCRdb's version contains in-frame clones alone and is incomplete. The table records tens of thousands of clones, approximately 79% of them present only once. The sequenced material came from peripheral blood. The receptors stem from a man aged 65 to 79 with acute or convalescent COVID-19.

This chain joins TRBV6-5 and TRBJ1-5; tentative D call: TRBD1 (5 bases). The germline CDR1 and CDR2 sequences are MNHEY and SVGAGI. The CDR3 sequence is 13 residues long. V lost 8 bases and J lost 3, with 11 bases in between. CDR3 bases: TGTGCCAGCGGAGACAGCCACAATCAGCCCCAGCATTTT. It specifies CASGDSHNQPQHF.

This chain joins TRBV19 and TRBJ1-1; TRBD1 might be the D (5 bases). Germline values: CDR1 LNHDA, CDR2 SQIVND (reference sequence). With 5 bases removed from V and 5 bases from J, the gap between germline ends came to 15 bases. This CDR3 has 14 amino acids. The CDR3 DNA is TGTGCCAGTAGTTTTCAGGGTAGGGGAACTGAAGCTTTCTTT. Translating it yields CASSFQGRGTEAFF.

This chain links TRBV28 with TRBJ1-2; D ambiguous. The ends were cut back, 6 bases at V and 6 bases at J, with 29 bases in the middle. Germline-derived CDR1 and CDR2 are MDHEN and SYDVKM. The CDR3 spans 18 residues. The CDR3 is CASSLTILSASVLDGYTF. As DNA, the CDR3 is TGTGCCAGCAGCCTAACAATCCTCTCAGCATCAGTCCTAGATGGCTACACCTTC.

J is TRBJ1-3 and V is TRBV13; D is unclear. Germline values: CDR1 PRHDT, CDR2 FYEKMQ (reference sequence). The CDR3 runs to 16 residues. V lost 5 bases and J lost 0, with 14 bases in between. The CDR3 region is CASSPYYGSSGNTIYF. The CDR3 DNA is TGTGCCAGCAGCCCTTACTACGGGAGCTCTGGAAACACCATATATTTT. The full variable domain, its missing parts supplied by reference TRBV13 and TRBJ1-3, is AAGVIQSPRHLIKEKRETATLKCYPIPRHDTVYWYQQGPGQDPQFLISFYEKMQSDKGSIPDRFSAQQFSDYHSELNMSSLELGDSALYFCASSPYYGSSGNTIYFGEGSWLTVV.

V and J are TRBV7-2 and TRBJ2-1; TRBD1 might be the D (6 bases). Germline CDR1 and CDR2: SGHTA and FQGNSA. V was pared by 5 bases and J by 4 bases, with 12 bases between. There are 14 residues in the CDR3. CDR3 loop: CASSLGQLYNEQFF. As DNA, the CDR3 is TGTGCCAGCAGCCTAGGACAGTTATACAATGAGCAGTTCTTC.

For the CDR3, the DNA is TGTGCCAGTTCCGGGGGTAGTAAGAATTCACCCCTCCACTTT. Protein: CASSGGSKNSPLHF. The rearrangement links TRBV6-5 to TRBJ1-6; D may be TRBD1 (5 bases). Germline V CDR1 and CDR2: MNHEY, SVGAGI. The CDR3 runs to 14 residues. V lost 9 bases, J lost 7 bases, and 16 bases lay in between.

This sequence joins TRBV28 and TRBJ2-1; D is possibly TRBD2 (6 bases). V lost 4 bases and J lost 10, with 8 bases in between. CDR1 is MDHEN, CDR2 SYDVKM, per germline. CDR3 length equals 11 residues. CDR3 coding DNA: TGTGCCAGCAGTTGGAGGGGAGAGCAGTTCTTC. Protein: CASSWRGEQFF.

J is TRBJ2-7 and V is TRBV28, with 9 bases lining up with TRBD1. This CDR3 spans 14 amino acids. Germline-derived CDR1 and CDR2 are MDHEN and SYDVKM. After removal of 7 bases from V and 3 bases from J, the junction contained 7 bases not matched to a gene. CDR3 in amino acids: CASTPTGGDYEQYV. The CDR3 DNA follows: TGTGCCAGCACCCCGACAGGGGGGGACTACGAGCAGTACGTC.

The chain joins TRBV28 to TRBJ1-6; D gene uncertain. This CDR3 is built from 15 residues. V lost 1 base and J 6 bases, leaving 10 bases between the germline ends. The V gene's germline CDR1 is MDHEN and CDR2 SYDVKM. The CDR3 is CASSLLGGLNSPLHF. The CDR3 nucleotides are TGTGCCAGCAGTTTATTGGGAGGCCTTAATTCACCCCTCCACTTT.

The chain has TRBV5-1 and TRBJ2-7; 7 bases align to TRBD1. The CDR3 loop spans 15 amino acids. Germline CDR1 is SGHRS and CDR2 is YFSETQ. With V trimmed by 0 bases and J by 2 bases, 5 bases remained unmatched. DNA for the CDR3: TGCGCCAGCAGCTTGGCTGGGCAGGGGGCCTACGAGCAGTACTTC. Translation: CASSLAGQGAYEQYF.

The CDR3 coding sequence is TGTGCCAGCAGCCAAGATGTACTAGCGGGGGGGAACACCGGGGAGCTGTTTTTT. Its translation is CASSQDVLAGGNTGELFF. This sequence joins TRBV3-1 (or the pseudogene TRBV3-2) and TRBJ2-2, with 12 bases matching TRBD2. CDR3 length equals 18 residues. The germline CDR1 and CDR2 sequences are LGHDT and YNNKEL (reference sequence). V dropped 0 bases and J dropped 1; count of bases not matched to a gene: 3.

This clone was counted between two and nine times. V usage is TRBV4-1 and J usage is TRBJ2-1; 10 nucleotides agree with TRBD1. Germline CDR1 and CDR2: MGHRA and YSYEKL. Trimming removed 1 base from V and 9 bases from J; junction bases left unmatched: 3. The CDR3 is 14 residues long. CDR3 in amino acids: CASSQGTGGFEQFF. CDR3 DNA sequence: TGCGCCAGCAGCCAAGGGACAGGGGGGTTTGAGCAGTTCTTC.

This chain's CDR3 is CASSLGAGGNYNEQFF. DNA of the CDR3: TGTGCCAGCAGTTTAGGGGCGGGGGGGAACTACAATGAGCAGTTCTTC. The V and J genes are TRBV27 and TRBJ2-1; TRBD2 matches 9 bases. The CDR3 is 16 residues long. The germline V gene has CDR1 MNHEY and CDR2 SMNVEV (reference sequence). J was trimmed by 3 bases and V by 2 bases; bases with no gene match: 5.

J is TRBJ2-5 and V is TRBV5-1; 8 positions agree with TRBD2. J lost 0 bases, V lost 1 base, and 2 bases had no gene match. CDR3 length: 15 amino acids. Germline assignment: CDR1 SGHRS and CDR2 YFSETQ. CDR3 DNA: TGCGCCAGCAGCTTGACGGGGGGGTACCAAGAGACCCAGTACTTC. Its translation: CASSLTGGYQETQYF.

V and J are TRBV3-1 (or the pseudogene TRBV3-2) and TRBJ2-1, with D hard to call. The CDR3 contains 12 residues. CDR1 is LGHDT and CDR2 is YNNKEL in the germline V gene (reference sequence). The V end was cut by 4 bases, the J end by 8 bases, with 9 bases between. The chain's CDR3 is CASSPRSYEQFF. For the CDR3, the DNA is TGTGCCAGCAGCCCCCGGTCCTATGAGCAGTTCTTC.

This chain uses TRBV6-2 or TRBV6-3 with TRBJ2-3; 7 bases agree with TRBD1. This CDR3 is 17 amino acids long. V shed 5 bases and J 0 bases; nucleotides not matched to a gene: 11. Germline V lookup: CDR1 MNHEY, CDR2 SVGEGT. The CDR3 coding sequence is TGTGCCAGCAGTGGGGACAGTAGCGCCCCTAGCACAGATACGCAGTATTTT. It encodes CASSGDSSAPSTDTQYF.

The chain has TRBV21-1 and TRBJ2-7; the D segment call TRBD1 is taken from the table without a DNA check. TRBV21-1 is annotated as a pseudogene. This CDR3 region has 15 residues. Here the CDR3 reads CASSRDDRESCEQYV. The CDR3 coding sequence is TGTGCCAGCAGCAGAGACGACAGGGAATCGTGCGAGCAGTACGTC.

This clone has more than one count but fewer than ten. This chain uses TRBV29-1 with TRBJ2-7, with D tentatively TRBD2 (5 bases). Trimming removed 4 bases at V and 5 bases at J, with 15 bases between. This CDR3 is 13 amino acids long. Germline V lookup: CDR1 SQVTM, CDR2 ANQGSEA. DNA for the CDR3: TGCAGCGTTGTTGAGGGTCCGTTGGACGAGCAGTACTTC. The encoded protein is CSVVEGPLDEQYF.

This clone was observed a single time. This chain uses TRBV2 with TRBJ1-2; 7 bases agree with TRBD1. CDR3 length: 16 amino acids. With 4 bases clipped from V and 4 bases from J, the junction kept 12 bases outside the gene matches. CDR1 is SNHLY, CDR2 FYNNEI, per germline. CDR3 protein: CASSGGRGQTTYGYTF. The CDR3 coding sequence is TGTGCCAGCAGTGGTGGTAGGGGGCAAACGACCTATGGCTACACCTTC.

The chain carries TRBV3-1 (or the pseudogene TRBV3-2) and TRBJ2-5; no reliable D call. The V end was cut by 2 bases, the J end by 1 base, with 8 bases between. CDR3 size: 14 residues. CDR1 is LGHDT and CDR2 is YNNKEL in the germline V gene (reference sequence). CDR3 DNA: TGTGCCAGCAGCCAACGAGGTTCCCAAGAGACCCAGTACTTC. Protein sequence: CASSQRGSQETQYF.

The genes are TRBV2 and TRBJ1-2; D possibly corresponds to TRBD1 (6 bases). With 4 bases removed from V and 4 bases from J, the gap between germline ends came to 13 bases. The germline V gene encodes CDR1 SNHLY and CDR2 FYNNEI. CDR3 size: 14 residues. CDR3 region: CASSGRTDFYGYTF. In DNA, the CDR3 is TGTGCCAGCAGTGGGAGGACAGACTTCTATGGCTACACCTTC. The full variable domain, completed using reference TRBV2 and TRBJ1-2, is EPEVTQTPSHQVTQMGQEVILRCVPISNHLYFYWYRQILGQKVEFLVSFYNNEISEKSEIFDDQFSVERPDGSNFTLKIRSTKLEDSAMYFCASSGRTDFYGYTFGSGTRLTVV.